A single sample is the source of the 23 T cell receptor beta chains below, sequenced in a study of tissue T cells after allogeneic stem cell transplantation. Using immunoSEQ multiplex PCR, the repertoire was profiled, and TCRdb retains in-frame clones only, with some absent. The sample has some 19,000 clones, 69% seen once. What was sequenced was blood. These receptors all come from a female BALB/c mouse in good health. This strain has MHC haplotype H2-d.

Comment on this clone: Gene and germline names: mouse. The read is 1 residue too short to cover the CDR3 end, so that end is filled in from the germline J gene. The rearrangement joins TRBV29 to TRBJ2-7, with a weak D call TRBD2 (7 bases). Between the trimmed V and J ends, which lost 2 bases and 3 bases, there was a span of 11 bases. Germline V gene data show CDR1 as MSHET and CDR2 as SYDVDS. This CDR3 region has 14 residues. The CDR3 here is CASSLGGPDYEQYF. CDR3 DNA (partial): TGTGCTAGCAGTTTAGGGGGGCCAGACTATGAACAGTAC.

In regard to this clone: Gene names follow the mouse nomenclature. Sequencing ends 1 residue short of the CDR3 end; the germline J gene provides the rest. The chain recombines TRBV13-1 with TRBJ1-1; D not certain. The CDR3 loop spans 11 amino acids. Trimming shortened V by 2 bases and J by 2 bases, and 1 base separated the two germline ends. Germline V gives CDR1 NSHNY, CDR2 SYGAGN. This CDR3 reads CASSDNTEVFF. The CDR3 DNA, read in part, is TGTGCCAGCAGTGACAACACAGAAGTCTTC.

On this clone: Here the gene names and germline are mouse. With the read ending 1 residue before the CDR3 end, the germline J gene is used to fill in that end. The J gene is TRBJ2-1, the V gene TRBV2, with a possible D match to TRBD1 (5 bases). The CDR3 spans 14 residues. With 0 bases removed from V and 3 bases from J, the gap between germline ends came to 6 bases. Germline V gene lookup returns CDR1 LGHNA and CDR2 YSYQKL. The DNA read from the CDR3 is TGTGCCAGCAGCCAAGACAGGGTCTATGCTGAGCAGTTC. This gives the protein CASSQDRVYAEQF. The whole CDR3 region reads CASSQDRVYAEQFF.

For this clone: Gene names and germline refer to mouse. The read finishes 1 residue shy of the CDR3 end, and the germline J gene is used to complete it. The rearrangement links TRBV2 to TRBJ1-3; D is possibly TRBD1 (6 bases). The CDR3 length is 16 residues. Germline CDR1 is LGHNA and CDR2 is YSYQKL. Trimming cost V 1 base and J 0 bases, with 10 bases left between them. The CDR3 spells CASSQVPRGSGNTLYF. CDR3 DNA (partial): TGTGCCAGCAGCCAAGTACCCAGGGGTTCTGGAAATACGCTCTAT. The full variable domain, with the rest looked up from reference TRBV2 and TRBJ1-3, is DPKIIQKPKYLVAVTGSEKILICEQYLGHNAMYWYRQSAKKPLEFMFSYSYQKLMDNQTASSRFQPQSSKKNHLDLQITALKPDDSATYFCASSQVPRGSGNTLYFGEGSRLIVV.

Of note for this clone: The genes and germline here are from mouse. The missing CDR3 end, 1 residue past where the read stops, is filled in from the germline J gene. This chain links TRBV31 with TRBJ2-4, with D perhaps TRBD2 (7 bases). V lost 0 bases to trimming and J lost 0 bases, with 16 bases between them. Germline V CDR1 and CDR2: GKSSPN, SITVG. The CDR3 loop spans 17 amino acids. The CDR3 sequence: CAWSLGWGAFSQNTLYF. The sequenced part of the CDR3 DNA is TGTGCCTGGAGTCTTGGTTGGGGGGCGTTTAGTCAAAACACCTTGTAC.

About this clone itself: Gene names are the mouse ones. The CDR3 goes on 1 residue after the read ends, and that part is filled in from the germline J gene. V usage is TRBV2 and J usage is TRBJ2-7; either TRBD1 or TRBD2 may fit D (5 bases each). V shed 0 bases and J shed 0 bases, with 12 bases lying between them. The CDR3 is 16 amino acids. Germline V gene lookup returns CDR1 LGHNA and CDR2 YSYQKL. The CDR3 DNA, read in part, is TGTGCCAGCAGCCAAGAGGGGGAGGGGCGCTCCTATGAACAGTAC. Translated: CASSQEGEGRSYEQY. The entire CDR3 protein reads CASSQEGEGRSYEQYF.

Concerning this clone itself: The gene names here belong to mouse. Read data end 1 residue before the CDR3 end; the end is taken from the germline J gene. This chain joins TRBV13-1 and TRBJ1-2; weak D call: TRBD1 (5 bases). Germline CDR1 NSHNY, CDR2 SYGAGN. Trimming cost V 0 bases and J 5 bases, with 5 bases left between them. The CDR3 extends over 12 amino acids. CDR3 DNA (partial): TGTGCCAGCAGTGATGGGGGGTCCGACTACACC. It encodes CASSDGGSDYT. The complete CDR3 sequence is CASSDGGSDYTF.

A word on this clone: The gene names here belong to mouse. The DNA ends 1 residue before the CDR3 does, and the rest of the CDR3 is filled in from the germline J gene. The chain recombines TRBV31 with TRBJ2-1; the match to TRBD2 covers 7 bases. The CDR3 length is 13 residues. CDR1 GKSSPN and CDR2 SITVG come from the germline V gene. Unmatched junction bases numbered 0, after V lost 3 bases and J lost 1 base. CDR3 DNA (partial): TGTGCCTGGAGGACTGGGAACTATGCTGAGCAGTTC. It specifies CAWRTGNYAEQF. The full CDR3 reads CAWRTGNYAEQFF.

Concerning this clone itself: All gene names here are mouse names. The read stops 1 residue short of the end of the CDR3; the missing end is completed from the germline J gene. V gene TRBV14 combines with J gene TRBJ1-5; tentative D call: TRBD1 (6 bases). Germline V gene data show CDR1 as SGHDT and CDR2 as FRDEAV. The CDR3 covers 14 residues. Between the trimmed V and J ends, which lost 4 bases and 2 bases, there was a span of 10 bases. The CDR3 sequence is CASSPQGHNQAPLF. The part of the CDR3 DNA that was read is TGTGCCAGCAGTCCACAGGGTCACAACCAGGCTCCGCTT. Looking up the rest from reference TRBV14 and TRBJ1-5 gives the full variable domain: EAGVTQSPRYAVLQEGQAVSFWCDPISGHDTLYWYQQPRDQGPQLLVYFRDEAVIDNSQLPSDRFSAVRPKGTNSTLKIQSAKQGDTATYLCASSPQGHNQAPLFGEGTRLSVL.

Notes on this clone: Germline and genes: mouse. The read comes to an end 1 residue before the CDR3 does, leaving the germline J gene to fill in the end. This sequence joins TRBV16 and TRBJ2-7, with 13 positions matching TRBD2. V lost 6 bases and J lost 5; bases outside the gene matches: 4. CDR1 and CDR2 (germline): SGHSA, FRNQAP. The CDR3 contains 14 residues. The chain's CDR3 is CASSRDWGGDEQYF. CDR3 DNA (partial): TGTGCAAGCAGTCGGGACTGGGGGGGGGATGAACAGTAC.

For this clone: Gene names are the mouse ones. The CDR3 end falls 1 residue outside the read, so it is completed with the germline J gene. The chain uses TRBV13-1 and TRBJ1-1; TRBD1 matches at 7 bases. Germline assignment: CDR1 NSHNY and CDR2 SYGAGN. The J segment lost 4 bases and the V segment lost 0 bases, leaving 0 bases of the junction unmatched. This CDR3 is 13 amino acids long. The CDR3 is CASSDAGGTEVFF. The CDR3 bases that were read are TGTGCCAGCAGTGATGCAGGGGGCACAGAAGTCTTC.

A word on this clone: Any gene name here is a mouse gene name. The sequenced fragment ends 1 residue before the CDR3 boundary, so the rest is inferred from the germline J gene. The rearrangement links TRBV13-1 to TRBJ2-5, with unresolved D. V lost 7 bases and J lost 0, with 6 bases in between. Germline CDR1 is NSHNY and CDR2 is SYGAGN. The CDR3 is 12 residues long. The CDR3 here is CASDQNQDTQYF. The part of the CDR3 DNA that was read is TGTGCCAGCGACCAAAACCAAGACACCCAGTAC.

Details on this clone: Gene names refer to mouse genes. The read is 1 residue too short to cover the CDR3 end, so that end is filled in from the germline J gene. The chain combines TRBV4 with TRBJ2-7, with TRBD1 as a possible D gene (5 bases). Trimming cost V 3 bases and J 6 bases, with 6 bases left between them. CDR3 length: 11 residues. Germline-derived CDR1 and CDR2 are LGHDT and YNNKQL (reference sequence). The covered CDR3 bases are TGTGCCAGCAGCTACAGGGTTGAACAGTAC. It translates to CASSYRVEQY. In full, the CDR3 reads CASSYRVEQYF.

Regarding this clone: Mouse gene names apply. The CDR3 end falls 1 residue outside the read, so it is completed with the germline J gene. The chain couples TRBV29 to TRBJ2-5; D gene uncertain. The CDR3 consists of 13 residues. V lost 2 bases to trimming and J lost 3 bases, with 6 bases between them. Germline CDR1 and CDR2: MSHET and SYDVDS. The part of the CDR3 DNA that was read is TGTGCTAGCAGTTTAAGGCAGCAAGACACCCAGTAC. Translated, it gives CASSLRQQDTQY. The complete CDR3 reads CASSLRQQDTQYF.

Note on this clone: Here the gene names and germline are mouse. The CDR3 is cut off 1 residue early in the read; its end comes from the germline J gene. The sample carries other DNA sequences with the same CDR3. This chain links TRBV19 with TRBJ2-4; TRBD2 matches at 9 bases. CDR1 and CDR2 from the germline V gene are FNHDT and SITEND (reference sequence). Unmatched junction bases numbered 3, after V lost 4 bases and J lost 0 bases. This CDR3 spans 15 amino acids. The CDR3 loop reads CASSRLGVSQNTLYF. The DNA read from the CDR3 is TGTGCCAGCAGTCGACTGGGGGTTAGTCAAAACACCTTGTAC.

As to this clone: The gene names given are mouse names. The read terminates 1 residue before the CDR3 end, so the remaining end is supplied by the germline J gene. This sequence joins TRBV13-1 and TRBJ2-4; TRBD1 or TRBD2 may be the D gene (6 bases each). The CDR3 has 17 amino acids. V dropped 2 bases and J dropped 3 bases, with 19 bases sitting between them. CDR1 and CDR2 from the germline V gene are NSHNY and SYGAGN. CDR3 amino acids: CASSEGAPRPGQNTLYF. Partial CDR3 DNA: TGTGCCAGCAGTGAGGGGGCCCCCCGACCGGGACAAAACACCTTGTAC.

This clone was counted once. Here the gene names and germline are mouse. CDR3 DNA (partial): TGTGGTGCTAGGCCCCAAGCAAACACAGAAGTCTTC. Translating it yields CGARPQANTEVF. The whole CDR3 protein is CGARPQANTEVFF. The V gene is TRBV20, the J gene TRBJ1-1; D gene unclear. The read terminates 1 residue ahead of where the CDR3 ends, so the germline J gene completes it. The CDR3 runs to 13 residues. V was pared by 2 bases and J by 0 bases, with 7 bases between. Germline V gene lookup returns CDR1 GFQATS and CDR2 STVNSAI.

On this clone itself: The genes are named according to mouse. From the germline J gene comes the end of the CDR3, since the read stops 1 residue before it. The V gene is TRBV1, the J gene TRBJ2-7; D is unresolved. The CDR3 is made up of 14 amino acids. Germline V gene lookup returns CDR1 NSQYPW and CDR2 LRSPGD (reference sequence). V was shortened by 3 bases and J by 0 bases, with 9 bases between the two germline ends. CDR3 in amino acids: CTCSASQDSYEQYF. CDR3 DNA (partial): TGCACCTGCAGTGCCTCTCAGGACTCCTATGAACAGTAC.

This clone was observed a single time. The gene names here belong to mouse. The read is 1 residue too short to cover the CDR3 end, so that end is filled in from the germline J gene. The V and J genes are TRBV2 and TRBJ2-1; TRBD2 is a possible D gene (6 bases). V shed 1 base and J shed 4 bases, with 8 bases lying between them. CDR1 is LGHNA and CDR2 is YSYQKL in the germline V gene. The CDR3 is made up of 14 amino acids. CDR3 in amino acids: CASSQAGGYAEQFF. The CDR3 bases that were read are TGTGCCAGCAGCCAAGCGGGGGGTTATGCTGAGCAGTTC.

About this clone: The gene symbols are mouse symbols. Read sequence stops 1 residue before the CDR3 end, and the germline J gene provides the missing end. This sequence joins TRBV5 and TRBJ2-7; no reliable D call. The CDR3 runs 13 residues. Trimming stripped 0 bases from V and 4 bases from J, with 7 bases between. Germline assignment: CDR1 LGHNA and CDR2 YNLKQL (reference sequence). The CDR3 DNA, read in part, is TGTGCCAGCAGCCAAGATTATGGGTATGAACAGTAC. Translating gives CASSQDYGYEQY. The CDR3, in full, reads CASSQDYGYEQYF.

With respect to this clone: Genes and germline come from the mouse. The CDR3 goes on 1 residue after the read ends, and that part is filled in from the germline J gene. The V gene is TRBV2, the J gene TRBJ2-4, with no clear D. Germline loops: CDR1 LGHNA, CDR2 YSYQKL. The CDR3 has 12 residues. V was trimmed by 3 bases and J by 0 bases, leaving 1 base between them. Partial CDR3 DNA: TGTGCCAGCAGCCACAGTCAAAACACCTTGTAC. The encoded protein is CASSHSQNTLY. The full CDR3 protein is CASSHSQNTLYF.

Notes on this clone: Mouse gene names and germline throughout. Coverage ceases 1 residue before the CDR3 finishes, and the germline J gene fills in the end. This sample also contains other DNA sequences that code for the same CDR3. V usage is TRBV31 and J usage is TRBJ2-7; TRBD2 agrees at 9 bases. The CDR3 is 13 residues long. With V trimmed by 0 bases and J by 4 bases, 1 base remained unmatched. Germline CDR1 and CDR2: GKSSPN and SITVG. CDR3 loop: CAWSLLGGYEQYF. Incomplete CDR3 DNA: TGTGCCTGGAGTCTTCTGGGGGGGTATGAACAGTAC. The entire variable domain, with the rest obtained from reference TRBV31 and TRBJ2-7, is as follows: AQTIHQWPVAEIKAVGSPLSLGCTIKGKSSPNLYWYWQATGGTLQQLFYSITVGQVESVVQLNLSASRPKDDQFILSTEKLLLSHSGFYLCAWSLLGGYEQYFGPGTRLTVL.

This clone was counted a few times. Gene and germline names: mouse. CDR3 bases read: TGTGCCAGCAGCCATAATTCGCCCCTCTAC. This gives the protein CASSHNSPLY. The entire CDR3 protein is CASSHNSPLYF. The chain uses TRBV4 and TRBJ1-6, with D unresolved. The DNA ends 1 residue before the CDR3 does, and the rest of the CDR3 is filled in from the germline J gene. TRBJ1-6 belongs to the ORF category, with a function that is uncertain. V lost 5 bases and J 5 bases, leaving 1 base between the germline ends. Germline V lookup: CDR1 LGHDT, CDR2 YNNKQL (reference sequence). The CDR3 has 11 residues.